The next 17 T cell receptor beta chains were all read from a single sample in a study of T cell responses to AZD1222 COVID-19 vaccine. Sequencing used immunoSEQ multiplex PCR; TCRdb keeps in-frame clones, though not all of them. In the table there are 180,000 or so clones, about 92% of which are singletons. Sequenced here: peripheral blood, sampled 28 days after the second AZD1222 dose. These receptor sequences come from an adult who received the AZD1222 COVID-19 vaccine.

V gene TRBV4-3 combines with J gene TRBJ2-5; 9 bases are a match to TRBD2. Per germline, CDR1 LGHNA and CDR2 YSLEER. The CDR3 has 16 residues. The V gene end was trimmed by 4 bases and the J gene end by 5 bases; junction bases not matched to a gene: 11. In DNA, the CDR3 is TGCGCCAGCAGCCCGGGGGGGACTAGCTTGGCGGAGACCCAGTACTTC. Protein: CASSPGGTSLAETQYF.

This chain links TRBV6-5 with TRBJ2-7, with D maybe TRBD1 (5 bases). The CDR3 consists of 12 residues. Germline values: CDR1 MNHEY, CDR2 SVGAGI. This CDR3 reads CDGPRLEGAQYF. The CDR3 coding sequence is TGTGACGGCCCCCGGCTAGAAGGGGCGCAGTACTTC.

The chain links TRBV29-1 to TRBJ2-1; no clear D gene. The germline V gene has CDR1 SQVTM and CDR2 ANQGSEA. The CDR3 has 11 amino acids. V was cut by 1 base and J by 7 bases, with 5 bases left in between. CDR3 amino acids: CSVEGVNEQFF. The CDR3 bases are TGCAGCGTTGAAGGGGTGAATGAGCAGTTCTTC.

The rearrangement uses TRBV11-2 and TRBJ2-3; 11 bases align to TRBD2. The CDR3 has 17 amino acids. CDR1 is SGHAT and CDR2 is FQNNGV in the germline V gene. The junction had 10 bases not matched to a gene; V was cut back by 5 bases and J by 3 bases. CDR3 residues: CASSDGSGRAHTDTQYF. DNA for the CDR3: TGTGCCAGCAGCGATGGTAGCGGGAGGGCCCATACAGATACGCAGTATTTT. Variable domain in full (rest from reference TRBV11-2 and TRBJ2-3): EAGVAQSPRYKIIEKRQSVAFWCNPISGHATLYWYQQILGQGPKLLIQFQNNGVVDDSQLPKDRFSAERLKGVDSTLKIQPAKLEDSAVYLCASSDGSGRAHTDTQYFGPGTRLTVL.

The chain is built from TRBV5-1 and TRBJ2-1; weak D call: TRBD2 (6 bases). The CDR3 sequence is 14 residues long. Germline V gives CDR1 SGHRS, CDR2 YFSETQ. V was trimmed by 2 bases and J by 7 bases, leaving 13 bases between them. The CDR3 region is CASSFLLASNEQFF. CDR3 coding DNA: TGCGCCAGCAGCTTTCTTCTAGCGTCTAATGAGCAGTTCTTC. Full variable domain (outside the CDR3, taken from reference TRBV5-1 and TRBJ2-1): KAGVTQTPRYLIKTRGQQVTLSCSPISGHRSVSWYQQTPGQGLQFLFEYFSETQRNKGNFPGRFSGRQFSNSRSEMNVSTLELGDSALYLCASSFLLASNEQFFGPGTRLTVL.

The CDR3 loop reads CSAGTGVTEAFF. The CDR3 coding sequence is TGCAGCGCTGGGACAGGGGTCACTGAAGCTTTCTTT. The rearrangement links TRBV29-1 to TRBJ1-1; 10 nucleotides match TRBD1. The J segment lost 4 bases and the V segment lost 7 bases, leaving 3 bases of the junction unmatched. The CDR3 contains 12 residues. Germline loops: CDR1 SQVTM, CDR2 ANQGSEA.

Written as DNA, the CDR3 is TGTGCCAGCACCCAGACAGGGGGTAACACTGAAGCTTTCTTT. Encoded protein: CASTQTGGNTEAFF. The chain uses TRBV27 and TRBJ1-1; the match to TRBD1 covers 9 bases. The CDR3 loop spans 14 amino acids. V lost 7 bases and J lost 2; bases outside the gene matches: 5. From germline, CDR1 is MNHEY and CDR2 SMNVEV (reference sequence).

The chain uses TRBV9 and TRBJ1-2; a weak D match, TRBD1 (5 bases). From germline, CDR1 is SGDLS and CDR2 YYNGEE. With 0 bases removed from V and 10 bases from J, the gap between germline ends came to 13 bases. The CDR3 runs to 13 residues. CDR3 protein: CASSVERGSFYTF. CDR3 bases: TGTGCCAGCAGCGTAGAGAGGGGCTCATTCTACACCTTC.

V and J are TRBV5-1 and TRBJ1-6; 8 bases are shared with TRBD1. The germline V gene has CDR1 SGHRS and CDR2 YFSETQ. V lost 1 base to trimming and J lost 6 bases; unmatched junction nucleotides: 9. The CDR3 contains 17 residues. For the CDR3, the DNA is TGCGCCAGCAGCTTGTGGCCGACAGGGGAGAGTAATTCACCCCTCCACTTT. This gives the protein CASSLWPTGESNSPLHF.

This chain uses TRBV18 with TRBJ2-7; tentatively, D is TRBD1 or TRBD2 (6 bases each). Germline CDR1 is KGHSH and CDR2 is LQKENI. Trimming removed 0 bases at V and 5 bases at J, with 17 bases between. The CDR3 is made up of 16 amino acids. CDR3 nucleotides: TGTGCCAGCTCACCACCCTGGGACGGTCGGGGGCACGAGCAGTACTTC. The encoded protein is CASSPPWDGRGHEQYF.

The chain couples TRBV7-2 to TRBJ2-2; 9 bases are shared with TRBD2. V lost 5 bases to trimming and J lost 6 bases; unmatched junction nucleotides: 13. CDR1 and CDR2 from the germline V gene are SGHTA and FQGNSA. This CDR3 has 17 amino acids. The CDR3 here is CASSGRSGTSRAGELFF. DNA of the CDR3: TGTGCCAGCAGCGGTCGTTCCGGGACTAGCCGGGCCGGGGAGCTGTTTTTT.

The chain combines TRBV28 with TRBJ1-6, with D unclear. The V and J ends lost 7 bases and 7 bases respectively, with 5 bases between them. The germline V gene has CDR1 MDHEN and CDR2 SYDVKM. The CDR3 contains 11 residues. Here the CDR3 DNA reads TGTGCCAGCACCCAGAATTCACCCCTCCACTTT. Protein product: CASTQNSPLHF. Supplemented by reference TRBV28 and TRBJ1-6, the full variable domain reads DVKVTQSSRYLVKRTGEKVFLECVQDMDHENMFWYRQDPGLGLRLIYFSYDVKMKEKGDIPEGYSVSREKKERFSLILESASTNQTSMYLCASTQNSPLHFGNGTRLTVT.

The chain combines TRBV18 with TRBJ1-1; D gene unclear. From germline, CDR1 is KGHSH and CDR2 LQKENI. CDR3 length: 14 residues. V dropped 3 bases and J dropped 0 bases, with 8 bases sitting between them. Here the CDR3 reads CASSPGEMNTEAFF. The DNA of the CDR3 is TGTGCCAGCTCACCGGGAGAGATGAACACTGAAGCTTTCTTT.

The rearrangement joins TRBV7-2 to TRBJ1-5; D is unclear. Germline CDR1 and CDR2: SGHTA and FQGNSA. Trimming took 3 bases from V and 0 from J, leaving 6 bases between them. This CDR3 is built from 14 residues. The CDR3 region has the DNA TGTGCCAGCAGCTTTAGTAATAGCAATCAGCCCCAGCATTTT. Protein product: CASSFSNSNQPQHF.

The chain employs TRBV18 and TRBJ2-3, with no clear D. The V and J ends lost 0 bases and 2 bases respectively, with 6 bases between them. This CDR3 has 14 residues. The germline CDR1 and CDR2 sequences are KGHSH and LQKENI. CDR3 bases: TGTGCCAGCTCACCACCGACCCACACAGATACGCAGTATTTT. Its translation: CASSPPTHTDTQYF.

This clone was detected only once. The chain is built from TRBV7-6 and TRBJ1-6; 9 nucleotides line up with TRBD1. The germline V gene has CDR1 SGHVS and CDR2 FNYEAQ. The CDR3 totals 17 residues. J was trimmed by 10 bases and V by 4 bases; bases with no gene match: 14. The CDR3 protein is CASSSRDREFGRSPLHF. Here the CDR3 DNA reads TGTGCCAGCAGCTCGCGGGACAGGGAATTCGGGAGGTCACCCCTCCACTTT.

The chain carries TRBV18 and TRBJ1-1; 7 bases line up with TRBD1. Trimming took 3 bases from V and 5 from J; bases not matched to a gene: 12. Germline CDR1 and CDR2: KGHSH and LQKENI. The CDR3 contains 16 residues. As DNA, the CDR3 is TGTGCCAGCTCACCCTCGGACAGGACCGTCGGAACTGAAGCTTTCTTT. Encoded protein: CASSPSDRTVGTEAFF.